The 21 T cell receptor beta chains presented below share a single source sample, sequenced in a study of OX40 agonist ivuxolimab in advanced cancers. The data were produced by immunoSEQ multiplex PCR, yet TCRdb's version contains in-frame clones alone and is incomplete. The table has about 61,000 clones, 85% to 90% seen once; the top ten hold more than 1.5%. Material: CD4+ or CD8+ T cells sorted from blood, obtained in a trial of the OX40 agonist ivuxolimab. These receptors all come from an adult with an advanced solid tumor such as melanoma, head and neck, liver or kidney cancer.

The chain carries TRBV29-1 and TRBJ1-2; weak D call: TRBD1 (6 bases). Germline CDR1 and CDR2: SQVTM and ANQGSEA. This CDR3 is built from 13 residues. Trimming removed 5 bases at V and 0 bases at J, with 10 bases between. The CDR3 DNA follows: TGCAGCGTTTCGACAGGACCTAACTATGGCTACACCTTC. Protein product: CSVSTGPNYGYTF.

The chain links TRBV7-8 to TRBJ2-7; D remains ambiguous. Trimming cost V 2 bases and J 1 base, with 12 bases left between them. CDR1 is SGHVS and CDR2 is FQNEAQ in the germline V gene. This CDR3 is 15 amino acids long. The CDR3 DNA sequence: TGTGCCAGCAGCTTAAGGCCCACGGTGTCCTACGAGCAGTACTTC. It encodes CASSLRPTVSYEQYF.

V is TRBV19 and J is TRBJ2-7; D possibly corresponds to TRBD1 (6 bases). Germline-derived CDR1 and CDR2 are LNHDA and SQIVND (reference sequence). Trimming took off 7 bases at V and 5 bases at J, with 6 bases between the two ends. The CDR3 is 10 amino acids. In DNA form, the CDR3 reads TGTGCCAGTAAGGGGGACGAGCAGTACTTC. Translation: CASKGDEQYF. Full variable domain (remainder filled in from reference TRBV19 and TRBJ2-7): DGGITQSPKYLFRKEGQNVTLSCEQNLNHDAMYWYRQDPGQGLRLIYYSQIVNDFQKGDIAEGYSVSREKKESFPLTVTSAQKNPTAFYLCASKGDEQYFGPGTRLTVT.

As DNA, the CDR3 is TGTGCCAGCAGCGCGGGACAGAACACCGGGGAGCTGTTTTTT. Amino acids: CASSAGQNTGELFF. V and J are TRBV9 and TRBJ2-2; tentative D call: TRBD1 (6 bases). This CDR3 is 14 amino acids long. Trimming took 3 bases from V and 1 from J, leaving 7 bases between them. CDR1 is SGDLS and CDR2 is YYNGEE in the germline V gene. Using reference TRBV9 and TRBJ2-2 for the parts outside the CDR3, the full variable domain is DSGVTQTPKHLITATGQRVTLRCSPRSGDLSVYWYQQSLDQGLQFLIQYYNGEERAKGNILERFSAQQFPDLHSELNLSSLELGDSALYFCASSAGQNTGELFFGEGSRLTVL.

The chain employs TRBV19 and TRBJ1-1; 8 bases are a match to TRBD1. The CDR3 totals 15 residues. J lost 4 bases, V lost 5 bases, and 9 bases had no gene match. The germline V gene has CDR1 LNHDA and CDR2 SQIVND (reference sequence). Here the CDR3 reads CASSAGTGGGTEAFF. CDR3 sequence (DNA): TGTGCCAGTAGTGCGGGGACAGGAGGAGGCACTGAAGCTTTCTTT. Combining the CDR3 with reference TRBV19 and TRBJ1-1 gives the whole variable domain DGGITQSPKYLFRKEGQNVTLSCEQNLNHDAMYWYRQDPGQGLRLIYYSQIVNDFQKGDIAEGYSVSREKKESFPLTVTSAQKNPTAFYLCASSAGTGGGTEAFFGQGTRLTVV.

This chain joins TRBV10-3 and TRBJ2-2, with D unclear. This CDR3 is built from 13 residues. Germline CDR1 and CDR2: ENHRY and SYGVKD. The germline V and J ends were trimmed by 4 bases and 6 bases, with 9 bases remaining between them. The CDR3 DNA is TGTGCCATCAGTGGGGCAGACGCCGGGGAGCTGTTTTTT. Translating it yields CAISGADAGELFF.

The chain uses TRBV28 and TRBJ1-2; no firm D call. There are 13 residues in the CDR3. Trimming took off 4 bases at V and 0 bases at J, with 6 bases between the two ends. Germline CDR1 and CDR2: MDHEN and SYDVKM. CDR3 loop: CASSSTPNYGYTF. As DNA, the CDR3 is TGTGCCAGCAGTTCGACACCTAACTATGGCTACACCTTC.

The chain joins TRBV29-1 to TRBJ1-2; tentatively, D is TRBD1 (5 bases). Trimming shortened V by 4 bases and J by 5 bases, and 11 bases separated the two germline ends. The V gene's germline CDR1 is SQVTM and CDR2 ANQGSEA. The CDR3 contains 12 residues. The CDR3, as DNA: TGCAGCGTTGTGTCCGGGACTTATGGCTACACCTTC. Translating gives CSVVSGTYGYTF.

This clone came up once. This chain links TRBV5-6 with TRBJ1-1, with D unresolved. The V end lost 6 bases, the J end lost 7 bases, and 13 bases lay between the germline ends. From germline, CDR1 is SGHDT and CDR2 YYEEEE. CDR3 length: 12 amino acids. The CDR3 region is CASNLPRGEAFF. The CDR3 coding sequence is TGTGCCAGCAATCTTCCACGGGGTGAAGCTTTCTTT.

This clone has a single count. V usage is TRBV6-6 and J usage is TRBJ2-1; D gene unclear. The CDR3 runs 14 residues. The germline CDR1 and CDR2 sequences are MNHNY and SVGAGI (reference sequence). V was cut by 0 bases and J by 3 bases, with 6 bases left in between. The CDR3 is CASSYSAVYNEQFF. CDR3 nucleotides: TGTGCCAGCAGTTACTCGGCAGTCTACAATGAGCAGTTCTTC.

This clone was picked up one time. The CDR3 nucleotides are TGTGCCAGCAGAGGGGACAGCCCGTATGGCTACACCTTC. It codes for CASRGDSPYGYTF. The chain recombines TRBV2 with TRBJ1-2; TRBD1 matches at 7 bases. The CDR3 has 13 residues. V lost 6 bases and J lost 5; bases outside the gene matches: 6. Germline CDR1 and CDR2: SNHLY and FYNNEI.

The V call is TRBV9, the J call TRBJ2-1; tentatively, D is TRBD2 (6 bases). Germline V CDR1 and CDR2: SGDLS, YYNGEE. The CDR3 is 17 amino acids. Trimming shortened V by 3 bases and J by 5 bases, and 21 bases separated the two germline ends. CDR3 nucleotide sequence: TGTGCCAGCAGCGCCTCACCCGGGGGTGGGAGAAACAATGAGCAGTTCTTC. It translates to CASSASPGGGRNNEQFF.

This clone is a singleton in its sample. The CDR3 coding sequence is TGTGCCAGCTCACCAGGCCAGGGGGCAGATGGCTACACCTTC. As protein: CASSPGQGADGYTF. The J gene is TRBJ1-2, the V gene TRBV18; 8 nucleotides align to TRBD1. The CDR3 contains 14 residues. V was clipped by 2 bases and J by 6 bases; unmatched bases: 5. CDR1 is KGHSH, CDR2 LQKENI, per germline.

This rearrangement joins TRBV7-3 to TRBJ2-5, with TRBD1 matching 8 bases. The CDR3 runs 15 residues. CDR1 and CDR2 from the germline V gene are SGHTA and FQGTGA. J gave up 4 bases and V 4 bases, and 8 bases lay outside the gene matches. CDR3 DNA sequence: TGTGCCAGCAGCTCAGGGGGCGCGCAGGGAGAGACCCAGTACTTC. It codes for CASSSGGAQGETQYF.

Here the CDR3 reads CASTPGHTTYEQYF. CDR3 nucleotides: TGTGCCAGCACCCCGGGACATACTACCTACGAGCAGTACTTC. This chain links TRBV28 with TRBJ2-7; D is possibly TRBD1 (6 bases). Trimming pared 7 bases from V and 2 bases from J, leaving 15 bases between. CDR1 is MDHEN and CDR2 is SYDVKM in the germline V gene. The CDR3 has 14 amino acids.

This clone was seen once. V and J are TRBV11-2 and TRBJ2-5, with D possibly being TRBD1 or TRBD2 (6 bases each). V was trimmed by 5 bases and J by 5 bases, leaving 12 bases between them. Germline values: CDR1 SGHAT, CDR2 FQNNGV. The CDR3 sequence is 13 residues long. Here the CDR3 DNA reads TGTGCCAGCAGCGGGGGGCTAGTGGAGACCCAGTACTTC. This codes for CASSGGLVETQYF.

The chain recombines TRBV7-2 with TRBJ2-2; D not certain. Trimming left V 1 base short and J 13 bases short, with 16 bases between. Looked up from germline, CDR1 is SGHTA and CDR2 is FQGNSA. CDR3 length: 14 residues. CDR3: CASSLEVWSGMLFF. CDR3 sequence (DNA): TGTGCCAGCAGCTTAGAGGTCTGGTCTGGTATGCTGTTTTTT.

The chain carries TRBV7-8 and TRBJ1-1, with no clear D. Germline loops: CDR1 SGHVS, CDR2 FQNEAQ. This CDR3 has 16 amino acids. V gave up 8 bases and J gave up 0 bases, with 19 bases separating them. The CDR3 sequence is CASVPSRQALNTEAFF. DNA for the CDR3: TGTGCCAGCGTCCCATCGAGGCAGGCGCTGAACACTGAAGCTTTCTTT.

The chain is built from TRBV21-1 and TRBJ1-4. TRBV21-1 is described as a pseudogene. This CDR3 region has 19 residues. The CDR3, as DNA: TGTGCCAGCAGCCCTGAAGAACGCAGAGGAAATGACGAGAATGAAAAACTGTTTTTT. Its protein product is CASSPEERRGNDENEKLFF.

The V and J genes are TRBV18 and TRBJ2-1, with TRBD1 identical over 10 bases. V shed 2 bases, J shed 7 bases, and the junction held 5 bases outside the gene matches. The germline V gene has CDR1 KGHSH and CDR2 LQKENI. The CDR3 has 15 amino acids. The CDR3 sequence: CASSPSRDRGNEQFF. DNA for the CDR3: TGTGCCAGCTCACCATCCCGGGACAGGGGTAATGAGCAGTTCTTC.

The V gene is TRBV7-8, the J gene TRBJ2-1, with TRBD2 identical over 10 bases. Germline-derived CDR1 and CDR2 are SGHVS and FQNEAQ. This CDR3 is built from 18 residues. Unmatched junction bases numbered 14, after V lost 2 bases and J lost 7 bases. Here the CDR3 reads CASSLYRAGGKGSNEQFF. In DNA, the CDR3 is TGTGCCAGCAGCTTATATAGAGCGGGGGGGAAAGGATCAAATGAGCAGTTCTTC. Together with reference TRBV7-8 and TRBJ2-1, the CDR3 gives the full variable domain: GAGVSQSPRYKVAKRGQDVALRCDPISGHVSLFWYQQALGQGPEFLTYFQNEAQLDKSGLPSDRFFAERPEGSVSTLKIQRTQQEDSAVYLCASSLYRAGGKGSNEQFFGPGTRLTVL.